Sequencing of this T cell receptor beta chain was carried out in a study of cytotoxic CD8 clonotypes in ibrutinib-treated CLL (dated by TCRdb to the early 2020s). General notes on the study: The cohort included some 14 treatment-naive and eleven to twelve relapsed/refractory patients; some 18 were IGHV unmutated. Responses were partial in roughly 24 patients and complete in 2; after median approximately 69 months follow-up, roughly 15 stayed in remission and roughly twelve progressed. Response samples were taken after a median of 12 months on treatment, ranging from roughly 6 to 36 months. An average of about 260,000 productive templates and 80,000 to 100,000 productive rearrangements was obtained per sample. Longitudinal samples were obtainable from about 30% of the roughly 90 participants in the trial. Cryopreserved peripheral blood mononuclear cells were collected at three points: before therapy, at response, and at either sustained remission or disease progression. Every remission and progressive disease sample was obtained while ibrutinib was still being received by the patients.

The goal of deep resolution MiSeq sequencing was a depth between 1 in 1 million and 1 in 200,000 T cells, and coverage averaged 10x per clonotype. The immunoSEQ hsTCRB Kit was used to generate TCR beta libraries. The authors processed their data as follows. Data were analyzed with ImmunoSEQ Data Assistant and ImmunoSEQ Analyzer, with V, D and J genes assigned per IMGT definitions. Clonality, with values ranging from 0 to 1, was calculated as one minus the normalized Shannon entropy of productive rearrangement frequencies. Only overrepresented clonotypes making up at least 0.05% of the repertoire of each patient were included in the public clonotype analysis. Repertoires from roughly 13 age-matched healthy donors in immuneACCESS were used as clonality controls. Here the immuneACCESS table is served through TCRdb, limited to in-frame sequences with V and J called. Missing clones are a known gap in these copies; in checked studies unresolved V genes cover under half, and the rest lacks a known reason. V and J calls and clone size come straight from that table; D and trimming were deduced from the DNA. The sample data list some 130,000 clones, and approximately 90% of these were observed just once. Jointly, the top ten make up approximately 10% of the sample.

Trimming removed 3 bases from V and 5 bases from J, leaving 5 bases between the germline ends. The CDR3 goes from the cysteine to the phenylalanine over 11 residues. Just the 33-base CDR3 DNA is kept, in frame starting at base 1. The germline V gene sets CDR1 to MNHNS and CDR2 to SASEGT. Sample time point, as interpreted from the label and publication: approximately 11 months on ibrutinib. Roughly 2 micrograms of genomic DNA were extracted from cryopreserved PBMCs for TCR beta library preparation. High-throughput TCR beta sequencing was performed on longitudinal blood samples from CLL patients receiving ibrutinib monotherapy. The patients took part in an open-label, single-center phase 2 trial of ibrutinib monotherapy. The paper's findings and limits, for the study overall: At baseline, clonality was higher than in age-matched healthy donors and showed a strong correlation with circulating CD8+ T-cell counts. Public clonotypes were rare and either shrank or stayed stable during treatment, and the rise in clonality at ibrutinib response reflected expansion of private clonotypes. Clonality rose at ibrutinib response, remained stable during sustained remission, and dropped back toward baseline at progression. Sustained-remission and progressing patients did not have matched sampling times, and lymph node repertoires were not examined.

Regarding this clone: Its antigen target is currently unknown. No much larger clone is present one base from it, and per-base qualities are unavailable.

The sequencing here drew on PBMCs, taken after 12 months of ibrutinib treatment. The origin of this receptor is a human donor with chronic lymphocytic leukemia. Here the chain combines TRBV6-1 and TRBJ2-7; the D gene lacks a confident call. Here is the DNA: TGTGCCAGCAGTGAGGTTGACGAGCAGTACTTC. This codes for CASSEVDEQYF.